The 31 T cell receptor beta chains below all came from one sample that was sequenced in a study of blood T cell repertoires in COVID-19. Data came from immunoSEQ multiplex PCR; TCRdb stores just in-frame clones and leaves some out. The sample includes 250,000 to 300,000 clones, under 90% of them seen just once. The specimen was PBMCs or T cells enriched from blood (not recorded which). The receptors stem from a man younger than 30 who had recovered from COVID-19.

V is TRBV12-3 or TRBV12-4 and J is TRBJ1-2; 7 bases fit TRBD1. J was trimmed by 8 bases and V by 6 bases; bases with no gene match: 9. The length of the CDR3 is 13 residues. The CDR3, as DNA: TGTGCCAGCAGGGGCACAGGGGCTCACGGCTACACCTTC. Its protein product is CASRGTGAHGYTF.

The V gene is TRBV5-4, the J gene TRBJ2-6, with 8 bases aligning to TRBD1. The CDR3 is 15 amino acids. CDR1 is SGHNT, CDR2 YYREEE, per germline (reference sequence). J was trimmed by 3 bases and V by 3 bases; bases with no gene match: 2. The CDR3 loop is CASSYDRGGANVLTF. The CDR3 DNA reads TGTGCCAGCAGCTACGACAGGGGTGGGGCCAACGTCCTGACTTTC. The entire variable domain, with the rest obtained from reference TRBV5-4 and TRBJ2-6, is as follows: ETGVTQSPTHLIKTRGQQVTLRCSSQSGHNTVSWYQQALGQGPQFIFQYYREEENGRGNFPPRFSGLQFPNYSSELNVNALELDDSALYLCASSYDRGGANVLTFGAGSRLTVL.

The chain uses TRBV7-2 and TRBJ2-7, with 13 bases aligning to TRBD2. This CDR3 region has 16 residues. CDR1 is SGHTA, CDR2 FQGNSA, per germline. The trim removed 5 bases at V and 4 bases at J, leaving 8 bases unmatched. CDR3: CASSVRTSGRSYEQYF. As DNA, the CDR3 is TGTGCCAGCAGCGTTAGGACTAGCGGGAGATCGTACGAGCAGTACTTC.

This sequence joins TRBV5-6 and TRBJ2-7; D gene unclear. V dropped 1 base and J dropped 3 bases, with 11 bases sitting between them. The CDR3 has 14 amino acids. Per germline, CDR1 SGHDT and CDR2 YYEEEE. The CDR3 here is CASSLMSVYYEQYF. DNA of the CDR3: TGTGCCAGCAGCTTGATGTCCGTTTACTACGAGCAGTACTTC. Combining the CDR3 with reference TRBV5-6 and TRBJ2-7 gives the whole variable domain DAGVTQSPTHLIKTRGQQVTLRCSPKSGHDTVSWYQQALGQGPQFIFQYYEEEERQRGNFPDRFSGHQFPNYSSELNVNALLLGDSALYLCASSLMSVYYEQYFGPGTRLTVT.

The V call is TRBV5-1, the J call TRBJ1-4; D not certain. Germline-derived CDR1 and CDR2 are SGHRS and YFSETQ. V lost 0 bases to trimming and J lost 5 bases, with 11 bases between them. The CDR3 is 15 residues long. The DNA of the CDR3 is TGCGCCAGCAGCTTGGACCCAGGCCGAAATGAAAAACTGTTTTTT. Its translation is CASSLDPGRNEKLFF.

Concerning this clone itself: The junction and the germline gene differ at one end; a read error may be behind it. The rearrangement uses TRBV7-9 and TRBJ2-7; TRBD1 is a possible D gene (5 bases). Germline assignment: CDR1 SEHNR and CDR2 FQNEAQ (reference sequence). This CDR3 has 15 residues. The CDR3 loop reads CASSVAGRASYEQYF. The CDR3 DNA sequence: TGTGCCAGCAGCGTAGCTGGCAGGGCGTCCTACGAGCAGTACTTC.

The chain has TRBV27 and TRBJ2-7, with D possibly being TRBD1 (5 bases). The CDR3 sequence is 13 residues long. The germline V gene encodes CDR1 MNHEY and CDR2 SMNVEV (reference sequence). Trimming removed 4 bases from V and 4 bases from J, with 11 bases in between. The CDR3 DNA follows: TGTGCCAGCAGTTATGGCAGGGCGTACGAGCAGTACTTC. Translating gives CASSYGRAYEQYF.

V is TRBV27 and J is TRBJ1-3; no firm D call. V was pared by 6 bases and J by 3 bases, with 15 bases between. The germline V gene encodes CDR1 MNHEY and CDR2 SMNVEV (reference sequence). CDR3 size: 15 residues. The CDR3 loop reads CASSPARQNGNTIYF. As DNA, the CDR3 is TGTGCCAGCAGCCCAGCCAGGCAGAATGGAAACACCATATATTTT.

The V gene is TRBV4-1, the J gene TRBJ2-5, with 8 bases matching TRBD2. The CDR3 spans 16 residues. The trim removed 1 base at V and 5 bases at J, leaving 9 bases unmatched. Germline loops: CDR1 MGHRA, CDR2 YSYEKL. CDR3 sequence reads: CASSQAYAGGHETQYF. The CDR3 bases are TGCGCCAGCAGCCAAGCCTACGCGGGGGGACATGAGACCCAGTACTTC.

The genes are TRBV29-1 and TRBJ1-2; possibly TRBD1 for D (6 bases). Germline V gene lookup returns CDR1 SQVTM and CDR2 ANQGSEA. V lost 3 bases to trimming and J lost 8 bases, with 13 bases between them. CDR3 length: 12 residues. CDR3 amino acids: CSVDRGARGYTF. The CDR3 nucleotides read TGCAGCGTTGACCGGGGGGCACGCGGCTACACCTTC.

The chain joins TRBV5-1 to TRBJ2-2; possible D gene TRBD2, 5 bases. V was pared by 1 base and J by 0 bases, with 10 bases between. This CDR3 is 16 amino acids long. Germline CDR1 and CDR2: SGHRS and YFSETQ. The CDR3 sequence is CASSLMLAANTGELFF. The CDR3 DNA reads TGCGCCAGCAGCTTGATGCTAGCAGCGAACACCGGGGAGCTGTTTTTT.

This clone was seen only a few times. The V gene is TRBV7-2, the J gene TRBJ2-1, with D possibly being TRBD1 (7 bases). Trimming took 1 base from V and 8 from J, leaving 18 bases between them. Germline V gene sequence: CDR1 SGHTA, CDR2 FQGNSA. The CDR3 extends over 16 amino acids. CDR3 DNA sequence: TGTGCCAGCAGCTTAGGGGTTCAGGGGGGCTGGGATGAGCAGTTCTTC. This encodes CASSLGVQGGWDEQFF. The complete variable domain, with remaining parts taken from reference TRBV7-2 and TRBJ2-1, reads GAGVSQSPSNKVTEKGKDVELRCDPISGHTALYWYRQSLGQGLEFLIYFQGNSAPDKSGLPSDRFSAERTGGSVSTLTIQRTQQEDSAVYLCASSLGVQGGWDEQFFGPGTRLTVL.

The chain employs TRBV7-2 and TRBJ2-1, with D tentatively TRBD2 (5 bases). The V gene's germline CDR1 is SGHTA and CDR2 FQGNSA. This CDR3 spans 16 amino acids. V lost 2 bases, J lost 2 bases, and 13 bases lay in between. CDR3 in DNA: TGTGCCAGCAGCTTATATCTGGGAGAACCCTACAATGAGCAGTTCTTC. Encoded protein: CASSLYLGEPYNEQFF.

The chain uses TRBV11-3 and TRBJ2-1; a possible D gene is TRBD2 (5 bases). The germline CDR1 and CDR2 sequences are SGHNT and YENEEA. Trimming took 5 bases from V and 6 from J, leaving 11 bases between them. This CDR3 is 13 amino acids long. CDR3: CASSPRGSNEQFF. CDR3 DNA: TGTGCCAGCAGCCCCCGAGGGTCCAATGAGCAGTTCTTC.

V is TRBV2 and J is TRBJ2-1; 13 nucleotides line up with TRBD2. The trim removed 6 bases at V and 9 bases at J, leaving 11 bases unmatched. CDR3 length: 16 residues. Germline V CDR1 and CDR2: SNHLY, FYNNEI. The CDR3 nucleotides are TGTGCCAGCAGCGGAGGACTAGCGGGAGTAGAGGGTGAGCAGTTCTTC. It specifies CASSGGLAGVEGEQFF.

This chain connects TRBV6-5 to TRBJ1-1; TRBD1 is a possible D gene (6 bases). The CDR3 has 13 amino acids. With 2 bases removed from V and 6 bases from J, the gap between germline ends came to 10 bases. Germline lookup yields CDR1 MNHEY and CDR2 SVGAGI. The CDR3 loop is CASSYLGGAEAFF. In DNA form, the CDR3 reads TGTGCCAGCAGTTACCTAGGGGGAGCTGAAGCTTTCTTT.

The J gene is TRBJ1-3, the V gene TRBV4-1; TRBD1 matches 10 bases. CDR1 is MGHRA and CDR2 is YSYEKL in the germline V gene. The junction had 0 bases not matched to a gene; V was cut back by 3 bases and J by 7 bases. This CDR3 has 13 amino acids. This CDR3 is CASSQGQGNTIYF. The CDR3 nucleotides read TGCGCCAGCAGCCAGGGACAGGGGAACACCATATATTTT.

The rearrangement links TRBV6-5 to TRBJ1-6; maybe TRBD1 (5 bases). Trimming removed 0 bases at V and 5 bases at J, with 8 bases between. In germline, CDR1 is MNHEY, CDR2 SVGAGI. The CDR3 spans 15 residues. CDR3 loop: CASSYSQGDNSPLHF. The CDR3 DNA reads TGTGCCAGCAGTTACTCCCAGGGCGATAATTCACCCCTCCACTTT.

The chain links TRBV24-1 to TRBJ1-5, with a possible D match to TRBD1 (6 bases). Germline V gene data show CDR1 as KGHDR and CDR2 as SFDVKD. V was cut by 11 bases and J by 7 bases, with 20 bases left in between. The CDR3 is made up of 14 amino acids. The CDR3 sequence: CANDLTGSEQPQHF. For the CDR3, the DNA is TGTGCCAACGATCTTACAGGGTCGGAACAGCCCCAGCATTTT.

J is TRBJ1-1 and V is TRBV30, with unresolved D. This CDR3 contains 12 residues. CDR1 is GTSNPN and CDR2 is SVGIG in the germline V gene (reference sequence). V dropped 0 bases and J dropped 2 bases, with 4 bases sitting between them. This CDR3 is CAWSVYNTEAFF. DNA of the CDR3: TGTGCCTGGAGTGTGTATAACACTGAAGCTTTCTTT.

This chain connects TRBV5-4 to TRBJ2-7; a weak D match, TRBD2 (5 bases). The germline gives CDR1 SGHNT, CDR2 YYREEE (reference sequence). The length of the CDR3 is 14 residues. Trimming cost V 1 base and J 6 bases, with 14 bases left between them. CDR3 in amino acids: CASSLKLEHAEQYF. CDR3 DNA sequence: TGTGCCAGCAGCTTGAAACTAGAGCACGCCGAGCAGTACTTC. The full variable domain, rest sourced from reference TRBV5-4 and TRBJ2-7, is ETGVTQSPTHLIKTRGQQVTLRCSSQSGHNTVSWYQQALGQGPQFIFQYYREEENGRGNFPPRFSGLQFPNYSSELNVNALELDDSALYLCASSLKLEHAEQYFGPGTRLTVT.

This clone has a single count. This sequence joins TRBV24-1 and TRBJ2-5, with a weak D call TRBD2 (6 bases). Germline V gives CDR1 KGHDR, CDR2 SFDVKD. The V and J ends lost 5 bases and 2 bases respectively, with 17 bases between them. This CDR3 is built from 16 residues. The CDR3 DNA follows: TGTGCCACCAGTGGCGGGGTCAAGTCGGCTCAAGAGACCCAGTACTTC. Translated, it gives CATSGGVKSAQETQYF.

This clone has a single count. This chain links TRBV4-1 with TRBJ1-2, with 7 bases lining up with TRBD1. The germline V gene has CDR1 MGHRA and CDR2 YSYEKL. Trimming took 4 bases from V and 4 from J; bases not matched to a gene: 9. This CDR3 comprises 15 residues. The CDR3 loop is CASSPRQGATYGYTF. In DNA form, the CDR3 reads TGCGCCAGCAGCCCGAGACAGGGTGCCACCTATGGCTACACCTTC.

The chain is built from TRBV7-3 and TRBJ1-1; possibly TRBD1 for D (5 bases). CDR3 length equals 15 residues. Trimming stripped 1 base from V and 2 bases from J, with 11 bases between. CDR1 is SGHTA and CDR2 is FQGTGA in the germline V gene. The DNA of the CDR3 is TGTGCCAGCAGCTTAAATAGGGGCGGAAACACTGAAGCTTTCTTT. As protein: CASSLNRGGNTEAFF.

The genes are TRBV19 and TRBJ1-4; 10 bases agree with TRBD1. V was clipped by 4 bases and J by 5 bases; unmatched bases: 4. There are 15 residues in the CDR3. Germline CDR1 reads LNHDA; CDR2 reads SQIVND (reference sequence). The CDR3 loop is CASSTDRGLNEKLFF. CDR3 in DNA: TGTGCCAGTAGTACGGACAGGGGGTTAAATGAAAAACTGTTTTTT.

The rearrangement joins TRBV28 to TRBJ1-1; maybe TRBD1 (5 bases). The germline gives CDR1 MDHEN, CDR2 SYDVKM. V lost 5 bases, J lost 4 bases, and 17 bases lay in between. CDR3 size: 15 residues. For the CDR3, the DNA is TGTGCCAGCAGTAGAACAGGCGGAATGGGCACTGAAGCTTTCTTT. It translates to CASSRTGGMGTEAFF.

The V call is TRBV6-5, the J call TRBJ2-7, with D possibly matching TRBD1 (5 bases). Germline V CDR1 and CDR2: MNHEY, SVGAGI. The CDR3 is 15 amino acids. V lost 7 bases to trimming and J lost 3 bases, with 19 bases between them. The CDR3 region is CASTPPGRNIYEQYF. The CDR3 bases are TGTGCCAGCACTCCTCCAGGGCGGAATATCTACGAGCAGTACTTC.

In DNA form, the CDR3 reads TGTGCCAGCTCGTCTGGACAGTCTAATGAAAAACTGTTTTTT. It encodes CASSSGQSNEKLFF. The chain carries TRBV2 and TRBJ1-4; D may be TRBD1 (6 bases). Germline V gene sequence: CDR1 SNHLY, CDR2 FYNNEI. V was clipped by 8 bases and J by 3 bases, with 13 bases between them. The length of the CDR3 is 14 residues.

This clone was seen only once. The V call is TRBV5-8, the J call TRBJ1-4; the match to TRBD1 covers 11 bases. From germline, CDR1 is SGHTS and CDR2 YDEGEE. Trimming at V came to 4 bases and at J to 8 bases, leaving 4 bases not matched to a gene. The CDR3 covers 14 residues. CDR3 coding DNA: TGTGCCAGCAGCCCGGGGACAGGGGGAGAAAAACTGTTTTTT. This translates into CASSPGTGGEKLFF. The variable domain in full, with the rest retrieved from reference TRBV5-8 and TRBJ1-4, is EAGVTQSPTHLIKTRGQQATLRCSPISGHTSVYWYQQALGLGLQFLLWYDEGEERNRGNFPPRFSGRQFPNYSSELNVNALELEDSALYLCASSPGTGGEKLFFGSGTQLSVL.

The chain is built from TRBV2 and TRBJ2-3; TRBD2 might be the D (5 bases). This CDR3 is 14 amino acids long. Trimming cost V 6 bases and J 2 bases, with 12 bases left between them. CDR1 SNHLY and CDR2 FYNNEI come from the germline V gene. The CDR3 nucleotides are TGTGCCAGCAGATCGGGGTTGCTCACAGATACGCAGTATTTT. This codes for CASRSGLLTDTQYF.

CDR3 sequence: CASSFPLPTGRPNTEAFF. CDR3 coding DNA: TGTGCCAGCAGCTTTCCTCTCCCGACAGGGCGTCCCAACACTGAAGCTTTCTTT. The gene calls are TRBV11-2 and TRBJ1-1, with 7 bases aligning to TRBD1. J gave up 2 bases and V 3 bases, and 15 bases lay outside the gene matches. The CDR3 runs to 18 residues. Germline assignment: CDR1 SGHAT and CDR2 FQNNGV.